One and the same sample provided the 25 T cell receptor beta chains below, sequenced in a study of blood T cell repertoires in COVID-19. Using immunoSEQ multiplex PCR, the repertoire was profiled, and TCRdb retains in-frame clones only, with some absent. The repertoire holds about half a million clones, nearly 90% seen once, with 0.75% to 0.9% in the top ten. The sequenced sample was peripheral blood. Source of these receptors: a man younger than 35 with COVID-19, enrolled during active disease.

The CDR3 sequence is CASGPGLGLNEQFF. CDR3 DNA: TGTGCCAGTGGGCCGGGACTAGGGCTTAATGAGCAGTTCTTC. The gene calls are TRBV11-2 and TRBJ2-1, with 8 bases lining up with TRBD2. The CDR3 runs 14 residues. Germline assignment: CDR1 SGHAT and CDR2 FQNNGV. The trim removed 9 bases at V and 7 bases at J, leaving 11 bases unmatched. The full variable domain, completed using reference TRBV11-2 and TRBJ2-1, is EAGVAQSPRYKIIEKRQSVAFWCNPISGHATLYWYQQILGQGPKLLIQFQNNGVVDDSQLPKDRFSAERLKGVDSTLKIQPAKLEDSAVYLCASGPGLGLNEQFFGPGTRLTVL.

The chain links TRBV19 to TRBJ1-5, with 9 bases that match TRBD1. This CDR3 is 18 amino acids long. Germline V gene lookup returns CDR1 LNHDA and CDR2 SQIVND (reference sequence). V lost 2 bases, J lost 3 bases, and 11 bases stayed unmatched. DNA for the CDR3: TGTGCCAGTAGTATACCGTGGACAGGGGTATCCCACAATCAGCCCCAGCATTTT. The encoded protein is CASSIPWTGVSHNQPQHF.

The rearrangement joins TRBV2 to TRBJ1-5; no firm D call. From germline, CDR1 is SNHLY and CDR2 FYNNEI. Trimming removed 1 base from V and 2 bases from J, with 15 bases in between. This CDR3 contains 17 residues. CDR3 DNA: TGTGCCAGCAGTGAAGAGGAGGAACGGTGGGGCAATCAGCCCCAGCATTTT. Its protein product is CASSEEEERWGNQPQHF.

V and J are TRBV7-8 and TRBJ1-1, with 7 bases matching TRBD1. This CDR3 comprises 14 residues. Germline lookup yields CDR1 SGHVS and CDR2 FQNEAQ. Unmatched junction bases numbered 9, after V lost 1 base and J lost 10 bases. The CDR3 loop is CASSLEGARDGAFF. The CDR3, as DNA: TGTGCCAGCAGCTTAGAGGGGGCCCGCGACGGAGCTTTCTTT.

The chain uses TRBV2 and TRBJ2-3, with D possibly matching TRBD1 (5 bases). CDR1 and CDR2 (germline): SNHLY, FYNNEI. V lost 6 bases, J lost 0 bases, and 10 bases lay in between. The CDR3 has 14 amino acids. CDR3 sequence reads: CASRGQHSTDTQYF. In DNA form, the CDR3 reads TGTGCCAGCAGGGGGCAGCATAGCACAGATACGCAGTATTTT.

The chain couples TRBV15 to TRBJ2-7; D is uncertain. Germline V gene sequence: CDR1 LNHNV, CDR2 YYDKDF (reference sequence). V gave up 1 base and J gave up 2 bases, with 6 bases separating them. The CDR3 extends over 13 amino acids. CDR3 in amino acids: CATSRVTAYEQYF. The CDR3 DNA is TGTGCCACCAGCAGAGTTACAGCCTACGAGCAGTACTTC. The complete variable domain, with remaining parts taken from reference TRBV15 and TRBJ2-7, reads DAMVIQNPRYQVTQFGKPVTLSCSQTLNHNVMYWYQQKSSQAPKLLFHYYDKDFNNEADTPDNFQSRRPNTSFCFLDIRSPGLGDTAMYLCATSRVTAYEQYFGPGTRLTVT.

The V and J genes are TRBV11-3 and TRBJ1-2, with TRBD1 matching 10 bases. The J segment lost 2 bases and the V segment lost 0 bases, leaving 3 bases of the junction unmatched. Germline V gene sequence: CDR1 SGHNT, CDR2 YENEEA. The length of the CDR3 is 16 residues. The CDR3 DNA reads TGTGCCAGCAGCTTAGAAGGGGGACAGGGGAACTATGGCTACACCTTC. Its translation is CASSLEGGQGNYGYTF.

In its sample, this clone was seen once. V and J are TRBV28 and TRBJ1-5, with 7 bases lining up with TRBD1. CDR1 MDHEN and CDR2 SYDVKM come from the germline V gene. The CDR3 runs 17 residues. Trimming at V came to 4 bases and at J to 1 base, leaving 10 bases not matched to a gene. For the CDR3, the DNA is TGTGCCAGCAGTTCCCCCTCGACAGGGAGGAGCAATCAGCCCCAGCATTTT. Its translation: CASSSPSTGRSNQPQHF.

The gene calls are TRBV12-3 or TRBV12-4 and TRBJ2-5, with no clear D. The CDR3 covers 11 residues. Trimming left V 3 bases short and J 6 bases short, with 5 bases between. In nucleotides, the CDR3 is TGTGCCAGCAGTTTGAGAAAGACCCAGTACTTC. This codes for CASSLRKTQYF.

The rearrangement uses TRBV15 and TRBJ1-5, with 9 positions matching TRBD1. The CDR3 has 16 residues. J lost 7 bases, V lost 0 bases, and 7 bases had no gene match. Germline V gene sequence: CDR1 LNHNV, CDR2 YYDKDF (reference sequence). Written as DNA, the CDR3 is TGTGCCACCAGCAGAGATCGGACAGGGGTTAAGCAGCCCCAGCATTTT. It is translated as CATSRDRTGVKQPQHF.

Only one count was recorded for this clone. The chain couples TRBV12-3 or TRBV12-4 to TRBJ2-1; no clear D gene. The CDR3 length is 12 residues. V was clipped by 8 bases and J by 4 bases, with 9 bases between them. This chain's CDR3 is CASCKEYNEQFF. The CDR3 coding sequence is TGTGCCAGCTGTAAGGAGTACAATGAGCAGTTCTTC.

The chain is built from TRBV14 and TRBJ2-7; no reliable D call. Germline V gene sequence: CDR1 SGHDN, CDR2 FVKESK. V lost 4 bases and J lost 0, with 7 bases in between. This CDR3 has 13 residues. In DNA form, the CDR3 reads TGTGCCAGCAGCCCACCGAGCTCCTACGAGCAGTACTTC. Protein sequence: CASSPPSSYEQYF.

The chain employs TRBV5-1 and TRBJ1-5; 7 bases are shared with TRBD1. The V segment lost 0 bases and the J segment 7 bases; nucleotides outside the gene matches: 4. Germline CDR1 reads SGHRS; CDR2 reads YFSETQ. This CDR3 has 14 amino acids. Here the CDR3 reads CASSLGDRAQPQHF. CDR3 nucleotides: TGCGCCAGCAGCTTGGGTGACAGGGCCCAGCCCCAGCATTTT.

The rearrangement joins TRBV19 to TRBJ2-3, with D perhaps matching TRBD2 (6 bases). The germline CDR1 and CDR2 sequences are LNHDA and SQIVND (reference sequence). V gave up 3 bases and J gave up 1 base, with 14 bases separating them. The CDR3 totals 16 residues. In DNA form, the CDR3 reads TGTGCCAGTAGTATCAGGGTCGGGAGCGGCACAGATACGCAGTATTTT. It encodes CASSIRVGSGTDTQYF.

The rearrangement links TRBV29-1 to TRBJ2-2; 8 nucleotides match TRBD2. Per the germline V gene, CDR1 is SQVTM and CDR2 is ANQGSEA. The length of the CDR3 is 14 residues. The V and J ends lost 7 bases and 5 bases, in that order; junction bases with no gene match: 9. CDR3 amino acids: CSGRSSGKTGELFF. The CDR3 region has the DNA TGCAGCGGGCGGAGTAGCGGGAAGACCGGGGAGCTGTTTTTT.

The chain uses TRBV9 and TRBJ2-7; D may be TRBD1 (6 bases). Germline CDR1 SGDLS, CDR2 YYNGEE. The V end was cut by 4 bases, the J end by 6 bases, with 14 bases between. This CDR3 has 13 amino acids. The CDR3 is CASSITGLSEQYF. The CDR3 DNA reads as TGTGCCAGCAGCATTACAGGGTTAAGCGAGCAGTACTTC.

This clone was seen only once. Distinct nucleotide sequences in the sample also encode this CDR3. The V gene is TRBV5-1, the J gene TRBJ2-5, with 14 bases identical to TRBD2. V shed 4 bases, J shed 5 bases, and the junction held 10 bases outside the gene matches. From germline, CDR1 is SGHRS and CDR2 YFSETQ. The CDR3 has 17 residues. Here the CDR3 reads CASSLGGLAGAGETQYF. The CDR3 DNA sequence: TGCGCCAGCAGCCTAGGGGGACTAGCGGGAGCTGGCGAGACCCAGTACTTC.

The gene calls are TRBV7-3 and TRBJ2-2; the match to TRBD2 covers 7 bases. Germline lookup yields CDR1 SGHTA and CDR2 FQGTGA. This CDR3 spans 16 amino acids. After removal of 2 bases from V and 7 bases from J, the junction contained 10 bases not matched to a gene. The CDR3 reads CASSLVRRERRGELFF. CDR3 nucleotides: TGTGCCAGCAGCTTAGTCAGGCGGGAGCGGCGCGGGGAGCTGTTTTTT.

The chain uses TRBV27 and TRBJ1-2; TRBD1 agrees at 11 bases. The V and J ends lost 6 bases and 4 bases, in that order; junction bases with no gene match: 4. CDR1 MNHEY and CDR2 SMNVEV come from the germline V gene (reference sequence). This CDR3 spans 14 amino acids. The CDR3 protein is CASSYGQGAYGYTF. The CDR3 coding sequence is TGTGCCAGCAGCTATGGACAGGGGGCCTATGGCTACACCTTC.

This clone showed up just a few times. The chain couples TRBV10-3 to TRBJ2-3, with 10 nucleotides matching TRBD2. The V gene's germline CDR1 is ENHRY and CDR2 SYGVKD. The length of the CDR3 is 13 residues. Trimming at V came to 0 bases and at J to 12 bases, leaving 3 bases not matched to a gene. The DNA of the CDR3 is TGTGCCATCAGTGAGTCCACTAGCGGGAAACAGTATTTT. The encoded protein is CAISESTSGKQYF.

The rearrangement uses TRBV11-3 and TRBJ2-2, with TRBD2 matching 10 bases. J lost 6 bases, V lost 5 bases, and 9 bases had no gene match. This CDR3 contains 16 residues. Per germline, CDR1 SGHNT and CDR2 YENEEA. This CDR3 is CASSQITSGDAGELFF. The CDR3 DNA reads TGTGCCAGCAGCCAGATCACTAGCGGGGATGCCGGGGAGCTGTTTTTT.

The V and J genes are TRBV27 and TRBJ1-6; 11 bases fit TRBD1. This CDR3 has 13 amino acids. The V and J ends lost 6 bases and 11 bases, in that order; junction bases with no gene match: 3. In germline, CDR1 is MNHEY, CDR2 SMNVEV (reference sequence). The CDR3 nucleotides read TGTGCCAGCAGCGGACAGGGGGCTACACCCCTCCACTTT. This sequence encodes CASSGQGATPLHF.

The gene calls are TRBV19 and TRBJ1-1; TRBD1 aligns across 7 bases. There are 15 residues in the CDR3. CDR1 and CDR2 (germline): LNHDA, SQIVND (reference sequence). The ends lost 4 bases at V and 5 bases at J; junction bases unmatched: 10. Here the CDR3 reads CASSKPSTGRTEAFF. The CDR3, as DNA: TGTGCCAGTAGTAAGCCGTCGACAGGGAGGACTGAAGCTTTCTTT.

This clone was counted only a few times. J is TRBJ1-2 and V is TRBV19; unclear D gene. This CDR3 is 12 amino acids long. CDR1 is LNHDA, CDR2 SQIVND, per germline (reference sequence). Trimming pared 8 bases from V and 8 bases from J, leaving 15 bases between. CDR3 coding DNA: TGTGCCAGTCGGCGGGGTTCACTAGGCTACACCTTC. Encoded protein: CASRRGSLGYTF.

CDR3 region: CASSFWSDTEAFF. DNA of the CDR3: TGTGCCAGCAGTTTCTGGAGCGACACTGAAGCTTTCTTT. The V call is TRBV27, the J call TRBJ1-1; D is uncertain. Germline values: CDR1 MNHEY, CDR2 SMNVEV (reference sequence). This CDR3 is 13 amino acids long. V lost 3 bases and J 3 bases, leaving 8 bases between the germline ends.